A single sample gave rise to the 9 T cell receptor beta chains below, sequenced in a study of tumor-infiltrating lymphocytes in primary liver carcinoma. For blood RNA, unsorted whole blood served as the source, and germline DNA was extracted too. Constant-region priming of around 500 ng total RNA yielded TCR beta cDNA. Three nested multiplex PCR rounds of slightly modified ARM-PCR generated TCR beta libraries. Two initial PCR rounds of ten to eleven cycles each paired TRBV1-TRBV30 forward primers with a C-beta reverse primer. TCRdb recomputed calls from the multiplex PCR reads with MiXCR, one row per CDR3 protein. The data contain 330,000 or so distinct CDR3 sequences, less than 75% of them singletons. The sequenced sample was peripheral blood. These TCRs come from a man aged 40-50 years with primary liver carcinoma and hepatitis B virus infection.

This clonotype came up once. One end of the junction fails to match germline, which may point to a read error. V gene TRBV14 combines with J gene TRBJ2-3; 9 bases are a match to TRBD2. Germline V gene data show CDR1 as SGHDN and CDR2 as FVKESK. The CDR3 consists of 17 residues. The CDR3 reads CGSSQSVSGRLEDTQYF. As DNA, the CDR3 is TGTGGCAGCAGCCAATCGGTTAGCGGGAGACTGGAAGATACGCAGTATTTT.

As for this clonotype: A read error may be the cause here, since a much bigger clone is one base away. This rearrangement joins TRBV4-1 to TRBJ2-7, with D unresolved. The germline gives CDR1 MGHRA, CDR2 YSYEKL. CDR3 length: 13 residues. The germline V and J ends were trimmed by 0 bases and 9 bases, with 12 bases remaining between them. The CDR3, as DNA: TGCGCCAGCAGCCAAGATACCCGAACGGTGCAGTACTTC. Translated, it gives CASSQDTRTVQYF.

Points on this clonotype: The CDR3 does not close with the conserved phenylalanine or tryptophan, likely indicating a read error. No DNA is shown, since the ends of the CDR3 on it are uncertain; the CDR3 is the one TCRdb lists. The chain employs TRBV4-2 and TRBJ2-7; TRBD2 is taken as the D call from the table, unchecked against the DNA. Germline assignment: CDR1 LGHNA and CDR2 YNFKEQ. The CDR3 totals 14 residues, both ends included. This chain's CDR3 is CASSQLSGTTTCYI.

In regard to this clonotype: The junction shows a germline mismatch at one end, possibly a read error. V is TRBV6-1 and J is TRBJ2-1; 9 nucleotides line up with TRBD1. The CDR3 covers 15 residues. In germline, CDR1 is MNHNS, CDR2 SASEGT. The CDR3 DNA sequence: TGTGCCAGCAGTACACAGGGGGCGATAGGTAATGGGCAGTTCTTC. Residues: CASSTQGAIGNGQFF.

This clonotype was recorded at least ten times. The V gene is TRBV11-3, the J gene TRBJ2-3; D unresolved. V lost 1 base to trimming and J lost 0 bases, with 11 bases between them. Germline CDR1 and CDR2: SGHNT and YENEEA. This CDR3 has 16 amino acids. This CDR3 is CASSLGVSVSTDTQYF. DNA of the CDR3: TGTGCCAGCAGCTTAGGAGTATCCGTTAGCACAGATACGCAGTATTTT.

In its sample, this clonotype was seen a few times. In DNA form, the CDR3 reads TGCGCCAGCAGCCAAGGGGTAGCGGATACGGGGGATACGCAGTATTTT. Residues: CASSQGVADTGDTQYF. The V and J genes are TRBV4-3 and TRBJ2-3, with D maybe TRBD2 (6 bases). The V end lost 1 base, the J end lost 6 bases, and 17 bases lay between the germline ends. The CDR3 spans 16 residues. CDR1 is LGHNA, CDR2 YSLEER, per germline.

The chain uses TRBV28 and TRBJ2-7, with D possibly matching TRBD2 (5 bases). Trimming cost V 5 bases and J 6 bases, with 20 bases left between them. Germline CDR1 is MDHEN and CDR2 is SYDVKM. CDR3 length equals 15 residues. Here the CDR3 reads CASSLAGPGISEQYF. CDR3 nucleotides: TGTGCCAGCAGTCTCGCGGGCCCTGGTATTTCCGAGCAGTACTTC.

As for this clonotype: One base away lies a much larger clone, so this may be a sequencing read error. This sequence joins TRBV6-5 and TRBJ2-6; TRBD1 is a possible D gene (6 bases). V dropped 5 bases and J dropped 0 bases, with 11 bases sitting between them. The CDR3 spans 16 residues. In germline, CDR1 is MNHEY, CDR2 SVGAGI. As DNA, the CDR3 is TGTGCCAGCAGTCCACCCAGGGGCTCTGGGGCCAACGTCCTGACTTTC. Translation gives CASSPPRGSGANVLTF.

The chain couples TRBV6-1 to TRBJ1-6; D remains ambiguous. The CDR3 consists of 13 residues. Germline V gene sequence: CDR1 MNHNS, CDR2 SASEGT. The germline V and J ends were trimmed by 7 bases and 2 bases, with 6 bases remaining between them. The CDR3 loop reads CASMEAYNSPLHF. The CDR3, as DNA: TGTGCCAGCATGGAGGCCTATAATTCACCCCTCCACTTT.